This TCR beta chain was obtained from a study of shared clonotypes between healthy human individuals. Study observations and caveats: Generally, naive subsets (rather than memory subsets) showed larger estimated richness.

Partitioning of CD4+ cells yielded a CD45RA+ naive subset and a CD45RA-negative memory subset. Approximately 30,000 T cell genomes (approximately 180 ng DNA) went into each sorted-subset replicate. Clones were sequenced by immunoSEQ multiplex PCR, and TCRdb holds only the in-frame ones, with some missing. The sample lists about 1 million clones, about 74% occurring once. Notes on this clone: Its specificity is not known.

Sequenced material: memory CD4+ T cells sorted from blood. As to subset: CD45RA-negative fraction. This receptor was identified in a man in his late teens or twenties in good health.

The CDR3 DNA reads as TGTGCCAGCAGTTCCGCCGGGACAGGGACAGGGGGTGAGCAGTTCTTC. Amino acid sequence: CASSSAGTGTGGEQFF. The gene calls are TRBV6-5 and TRBJ2-1; 11 nucleotides align to TRBD1. From germline, CDR1 is MNHEY and CDR2 SVGAGI. The CDR3 sequence is 16 residues long. J was trimmed by 9 bases and V by 4 bases; bases with no gene match: 11.